This T cell receptor beta chain appears in the sequencing data of a study of cytomegalovirus exposure and HLA in healthy donors. Study-level results: Usually a TCR sequence was rare, but some public TCRs were found in many donors. Cytomegalovirus association was assigned to about 150 TCR beta chains. TCR beta chain V- and J-gene trimming was linked, in a later analysis, to a missense variant in DCLRE1C.

As regards this clone: Its matching antigen is unknown.

The PCR was carried out with 60 Vbeta primers and 13 Jbeta primers. The protocol was immunoSEQ multiplex PCR, while the TCRdb copy is restricted to in-frame clones and leaves out a portion. Of approximately 91,000 clones in the sample, more than 75% were seen once. Sequenced sample: PBMCs. The receptor was isolated from a human donor in good health.

Here the CDR3 DNA reads TGTGCCAGCTCACCCCTGGACAGGGGGACTGAAGCTTTCTTT. This gives the protein CASSPLDRGTEAFF. The chain employs TRBV18 and TRBJ1-1, with 10 bases matching TRBD1. The CDR3 is 14 amino acids. The V and J ends lost 3 bases and 5 bases, in that order; junction bases with no gene match: 3. Germline lookup yields CDR1 KGHSH and CDR2 LQKENI.